This T cell receptor beta chain was captured in a study of shared clonotypes between healthy human individuals. The donors, healthy adults who were HIV-negative, had experienced no recent acute infections or vaccinations. Data came from immunoSEQ multiplex PCR; TCRdb stores just in-frame clones and leaves some out. The sample records under 600,000 clones, around 95% being singletons. The receptor comes from a woman in her twenties or thirties in good health. Input material: naive CD4+ T cells sorted from blood. This sample's subset: CD45RA+ positively selected.

CDR3 sequence: CASSPGDGSYEQYF. The CDR3 DNA reads TGCGCCAGCAGCCCGGGGGACGGTTCCTACGAGCAGTACTTC. V and J are TRBV5-1 and TRBJ2-7; D perhaps matches TRBD2 (6 bases). The V end lost 4 bases, the J end lost 1 base, and 12 bases lay between the germline ends. The CDR3 spans 14 residues. The germline V gene has CDR1 SGHRS and CDR2 YFSETQ.